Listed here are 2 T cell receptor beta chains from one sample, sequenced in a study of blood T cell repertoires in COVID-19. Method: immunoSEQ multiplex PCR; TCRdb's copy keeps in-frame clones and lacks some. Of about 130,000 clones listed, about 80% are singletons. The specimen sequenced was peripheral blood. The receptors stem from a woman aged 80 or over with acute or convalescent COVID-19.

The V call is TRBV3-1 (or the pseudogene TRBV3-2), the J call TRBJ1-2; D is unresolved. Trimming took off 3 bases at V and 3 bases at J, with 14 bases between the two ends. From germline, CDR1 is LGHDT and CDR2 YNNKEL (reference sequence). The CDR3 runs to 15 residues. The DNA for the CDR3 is TGTGCCAGCAGCCAGGCGGGCGCGAGTGACTATGGCTACACCTTC. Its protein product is CASSQAGASDYGYTF.

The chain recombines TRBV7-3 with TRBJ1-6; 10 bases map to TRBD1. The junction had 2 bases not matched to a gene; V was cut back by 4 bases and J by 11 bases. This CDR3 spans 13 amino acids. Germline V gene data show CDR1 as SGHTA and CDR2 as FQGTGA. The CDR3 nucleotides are TGTGCCAGCAGCTACGGGACAGGGGCACCCCTCCACTTT. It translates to CASSYGTGAPLHF.